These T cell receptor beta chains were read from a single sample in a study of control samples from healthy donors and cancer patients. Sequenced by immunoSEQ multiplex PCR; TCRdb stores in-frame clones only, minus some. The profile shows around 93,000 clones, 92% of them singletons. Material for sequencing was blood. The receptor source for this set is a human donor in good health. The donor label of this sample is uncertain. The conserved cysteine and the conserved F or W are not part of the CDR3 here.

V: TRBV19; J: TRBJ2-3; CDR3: ASQVMGATTDTQY
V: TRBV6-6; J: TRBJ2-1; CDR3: ASSSTGTEQF
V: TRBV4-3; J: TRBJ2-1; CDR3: ASSQDLAGGLHQVEQF
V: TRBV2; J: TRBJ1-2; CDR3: ASSEVKGGVDGYT
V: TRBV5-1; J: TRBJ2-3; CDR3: ASSLGGTSTDTQY
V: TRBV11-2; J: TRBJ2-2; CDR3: ASSPISNTGELF
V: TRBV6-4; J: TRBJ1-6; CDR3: ASSEAGISSPLH
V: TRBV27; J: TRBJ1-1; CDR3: ASSGGGGMNTEAF
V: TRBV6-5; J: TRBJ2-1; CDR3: ASSRQFNEQF
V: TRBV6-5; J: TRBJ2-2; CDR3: AGRSELATGELF
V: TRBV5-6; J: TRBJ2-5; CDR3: ASSPPPDRVGEY
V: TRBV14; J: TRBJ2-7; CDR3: ASSPTLTGVEQY
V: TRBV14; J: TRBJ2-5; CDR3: ASSQGMSGRETQY
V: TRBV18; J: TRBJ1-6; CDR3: ASSPGGLNSPLH
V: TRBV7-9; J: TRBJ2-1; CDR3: ASSRRQGTWDEQF
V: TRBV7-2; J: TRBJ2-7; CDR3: ASSLAAGTFPYEQY
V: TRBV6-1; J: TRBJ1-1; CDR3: ASSEWGIMNTEAF
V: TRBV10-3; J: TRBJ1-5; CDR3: AISEDLGTGNQPQH
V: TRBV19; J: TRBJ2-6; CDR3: ASSIDRGNVLT
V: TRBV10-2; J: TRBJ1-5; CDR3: ASTPGGSNQPQH
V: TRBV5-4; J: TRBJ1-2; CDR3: ASSSDTHPGTLRGYT
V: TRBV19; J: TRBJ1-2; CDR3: ASSTPAVDYGYT